The 5 T cell receptor beta chains below all came from one sample that was sequenced in a study of T-cell memory formation after mild COVID-19. TCRdb reprocessed the 5' RACE reads via MiXCR and lists one record per CDR3 protein. The sample includes roughly 260,000 distinct CDR3 sequences, approximately 16% of them seen just once. The specimen was PBMCs or a T cell subset sorted from them (not recorded which). These receptor sequences come from a man younger than 35 who had mild COVID-19 (a few samples of this study predate the infection). Cell type and time point are not known.

The chain has TRBV29-1 and TRBJ1-3; weak D call: TRBD1 (6 bases). The length of the CDR3 is 14 residues. Germline CDR1 reads SQVTM; CDR2 reads ANQGSEA. V shed 6 bases and J shed 0 bases, with 12 bases lying between them. CDR3 DNA sequence: TGCAGCGTGGGGGACATACGCTCTGGAAACACCATATATTTT. This codes for CSVGDIRSGNTIYF.

The chain couples TRBV7-9 to TRBJ1-2; D is uncertain. Trimming took off 5 bases at V and 8 bases at J, with 15 bases between the two ends. The CDR3 spans 13 residues. Germline CDR1 reads SEHNR; CDR2 reads FQNEAQ (reference sequence). The CDR3 DNA is TGTGCCAGCAGCGACGACCCCGGCGGGGGCTACACCTTC. Encoded protein: CASSDDPGGGYTF.

The chain recombines TRBV28 with TRBJ1-2; TRBD1 matches at 9 bases. Germline CDR1 MDHEN, CDR2 SYDVKM. J was trimmed by 11 bases and V by 7 bases; bases with no gene match: 14. The CDR3 sequence is 14 residues long. CDR3 in amino acids: CASTVPGTGKGYTF. CDR3 DNA: TGTGCCAGCACAGTGCCCGGGACAGGGAAAGGATACACCTTC.

The table lists this clonotype with a few counts. The CDR3 region has the DNA TGTGCCAGCGGCCTCAGGGGCCGTCAGCCCCAGCATTTT. Its translation is CASGLRGRQPQHF. The chain uses TRBV7-2 and TRBJ1-5; a possible D gene is TRBD1 (6 bases). The CDR3 runs to 13 residues. Trimming took 8 bases from V and 6 from J, leaving 14 bases between them. CDR1 SGHTA and CDR2 FQGNSA come from the germline V gene.

This clonotype was detected only a few times. The chain joins TRBV6-5 to TRBJ1-2; D uncertain. The germline V gene encodes CDR1 MNHEY and CDR2 SVGAGI. The CDR3 spans 13 residues. The V and J ends lost 2 bases and 1 base respectively, with 5 bases between them. The CDR3 DNA sequence: TGTGCCAGCAGTTACGACGGTAACTATGGCTACACCTTC. Translated: CASSYDGNYGYTF.